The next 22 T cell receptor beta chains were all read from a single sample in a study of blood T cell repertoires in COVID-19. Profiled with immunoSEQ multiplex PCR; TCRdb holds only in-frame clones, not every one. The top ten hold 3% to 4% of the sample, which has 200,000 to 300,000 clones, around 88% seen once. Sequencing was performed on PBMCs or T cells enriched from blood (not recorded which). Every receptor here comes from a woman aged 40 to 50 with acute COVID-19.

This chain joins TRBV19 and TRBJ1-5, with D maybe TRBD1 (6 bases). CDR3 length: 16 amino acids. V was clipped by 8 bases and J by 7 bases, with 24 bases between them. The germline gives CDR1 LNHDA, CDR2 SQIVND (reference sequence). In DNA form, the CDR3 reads TGTGCCAGTCAAAGAGGGCAGGGGAGGGTTGAGCAGCCCCAGCATTTT. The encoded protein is CASQRGQGRVEQPQHF.

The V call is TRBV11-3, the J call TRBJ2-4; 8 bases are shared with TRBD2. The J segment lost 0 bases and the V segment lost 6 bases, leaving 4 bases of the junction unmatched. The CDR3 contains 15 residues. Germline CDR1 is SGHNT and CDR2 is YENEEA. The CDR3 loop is CASSTSGIAKNIQYF. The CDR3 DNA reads TGTGCCAGCAGTACTAGCGGAATAGCCAAAAACATTCAGTACTTC.

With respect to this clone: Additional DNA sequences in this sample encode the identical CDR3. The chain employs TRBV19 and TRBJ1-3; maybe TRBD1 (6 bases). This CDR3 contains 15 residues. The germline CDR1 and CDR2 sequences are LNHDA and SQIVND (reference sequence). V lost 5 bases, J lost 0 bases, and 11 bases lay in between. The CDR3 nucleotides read TGTGCCAGTAGTTTAGGACAGAGCTCTGGAAACACCATATATTTT. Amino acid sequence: CASSLGQSSGNTIYF.

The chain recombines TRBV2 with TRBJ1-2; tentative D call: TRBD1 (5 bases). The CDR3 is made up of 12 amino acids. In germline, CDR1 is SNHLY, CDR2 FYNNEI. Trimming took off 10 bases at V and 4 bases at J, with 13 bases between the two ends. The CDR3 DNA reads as TGTGCCACCACGACAGCCGGCTATGGCTACACCTTC. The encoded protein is CATTTAGYGYTF.

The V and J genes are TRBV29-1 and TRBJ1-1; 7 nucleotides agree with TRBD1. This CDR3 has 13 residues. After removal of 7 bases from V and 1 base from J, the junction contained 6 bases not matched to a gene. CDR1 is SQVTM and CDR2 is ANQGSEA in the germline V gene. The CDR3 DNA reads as TGCAGCGCCAACAGGGGACCGAACACTGAAGCTTTCTTT. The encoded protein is CSANRGPNTEAFF. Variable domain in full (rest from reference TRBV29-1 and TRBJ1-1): SAVISQKPSRDICQRGTSLTIQCQVDSQVTMMFWYRQQPGQSLTLIATANQGSEATYESGFVIDKFPISRPNLTFSTLTVSNMSPEDSSIYLCSANRGPNTEAFFGQGTRLTVV.

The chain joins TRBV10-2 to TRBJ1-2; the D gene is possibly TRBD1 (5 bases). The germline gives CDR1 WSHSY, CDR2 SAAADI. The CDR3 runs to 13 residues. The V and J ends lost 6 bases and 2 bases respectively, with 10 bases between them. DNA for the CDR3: TGCGCCAGCAGGACAGACACAAACTATGGCTACACCTTC. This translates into CASRTDTNYGYTF.

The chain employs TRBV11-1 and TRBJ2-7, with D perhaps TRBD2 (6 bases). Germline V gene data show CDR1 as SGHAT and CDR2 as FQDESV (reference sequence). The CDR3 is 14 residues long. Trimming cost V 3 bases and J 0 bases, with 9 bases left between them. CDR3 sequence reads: CASSFAGPSYEQYF. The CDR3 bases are TGTGCCAGCAGCTTCGCGGGACCCTCCTACGAGCAGTACTTC.

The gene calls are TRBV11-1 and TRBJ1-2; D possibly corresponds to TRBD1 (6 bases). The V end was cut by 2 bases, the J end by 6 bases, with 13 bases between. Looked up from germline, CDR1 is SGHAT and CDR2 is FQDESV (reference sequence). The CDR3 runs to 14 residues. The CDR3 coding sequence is TGTGCCAGCAGCTTATCCCCAGGGGCAGATGGCTACACCTTC. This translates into CASSLSPGADGYTF. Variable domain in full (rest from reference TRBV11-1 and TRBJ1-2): EAEVAQSPRYKITEKSQAVAFWCDPISGHATLYWYRQILGQGPELLVQFQDESVVDDSQLPKDRFSAERLKGVDSTLKIQPAELGDSAMYLCASSLSPGADGYTFGSGTRLTVV.

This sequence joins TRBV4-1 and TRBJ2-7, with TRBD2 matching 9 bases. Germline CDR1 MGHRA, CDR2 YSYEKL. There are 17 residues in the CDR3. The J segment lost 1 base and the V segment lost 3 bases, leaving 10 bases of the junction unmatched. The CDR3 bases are TGCGCCAGCAGCCAGGAGTTCGGGACTAGCCAATCCTACGAGCAGTACTTC. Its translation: CASSQEFGTSQSYEQYF.

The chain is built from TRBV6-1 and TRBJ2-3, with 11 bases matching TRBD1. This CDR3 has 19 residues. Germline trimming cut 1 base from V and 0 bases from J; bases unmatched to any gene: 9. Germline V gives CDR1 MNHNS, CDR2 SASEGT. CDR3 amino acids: CASSEGRSGTGGSTDTQYF. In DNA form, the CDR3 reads TGTGCCAGCAGTGAAGGAAGGTCCGGGACAGGGGGAAGCACAGATACGCAGTATTTT.

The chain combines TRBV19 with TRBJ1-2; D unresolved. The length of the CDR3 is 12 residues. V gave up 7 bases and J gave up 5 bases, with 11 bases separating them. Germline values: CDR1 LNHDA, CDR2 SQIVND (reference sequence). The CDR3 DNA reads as TGTGCCAGTAATCCAGGAAATTATGGCTACACCTTC. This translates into CASNPGNYGYTF. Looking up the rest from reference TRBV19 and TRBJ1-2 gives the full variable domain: DGGITQSPKYLFRKEGQNVTLSCEQNLNHDAMYWYRQDPGQGLRLIYYSQIVNDFQKGDIAEGYSVSREKKESFPLTVTSAQKNPTAFYLCASNPGNYGYTFGSGTRLTVV.

The CDR3 region has the DNA TGTGCCAGCAGCTCTGGGGGGGCCGCCGGGAACACTGAAGCTTTCTTT. This translates into CASSSGGAAGNTEAFF. The rearrangement uses TRBV5-4 and TRBJ1-1, with D possibly TRBD1 on 6 matching bases. The CDR3 is made up of 16 amino acids. V lost 3 bases and J 1 base, leaving 16 bases between the germline ends. Germline CDR1 reads SGHNT; CDR2 reads YYREEE (reference sequence).

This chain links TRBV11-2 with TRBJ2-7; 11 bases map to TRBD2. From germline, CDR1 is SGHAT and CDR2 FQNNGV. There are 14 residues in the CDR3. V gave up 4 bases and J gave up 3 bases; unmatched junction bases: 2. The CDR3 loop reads CASSSTSGSYEQYF. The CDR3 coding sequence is TGTGCCAGCAGCTCTACTAGCGGGAGCTACGAGCAGTACTTC.

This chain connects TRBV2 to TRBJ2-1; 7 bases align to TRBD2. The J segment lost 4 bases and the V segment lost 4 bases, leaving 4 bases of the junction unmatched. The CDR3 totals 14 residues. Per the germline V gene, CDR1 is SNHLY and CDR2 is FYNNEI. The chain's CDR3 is CASSVGGGYNEQFF. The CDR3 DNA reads TGTGCCAGCAGTGTTGGCGGGGGATACAATGAGCAGTTCTTC.

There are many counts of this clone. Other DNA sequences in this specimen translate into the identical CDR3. The CDR3 region is CASSTPTGSGNTIYF. CDR3 DNA: TGTGCCAGTAGTACACCGACAGGCTCTGGAAACACCATATATTTT. The genes are TRBV19 and TRBJ1-3; possibly TRBD1 for D (6 bases). Germline CDR1 LNHDA, CDR2 SQIVND (reference sequence). V gave up 4 bases and J gave up 0 bases, with 10 bases separating them. The CDR3 totals 15 residues.

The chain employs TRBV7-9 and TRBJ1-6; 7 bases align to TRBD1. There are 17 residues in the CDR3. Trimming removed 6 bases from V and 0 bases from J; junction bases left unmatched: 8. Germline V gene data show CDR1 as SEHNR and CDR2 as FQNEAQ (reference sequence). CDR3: CASRALGQSSYNSPLHF. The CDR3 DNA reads TGTGCCAGCAGGGCCCTGGGACAGAGCTCCTATAATTCACCCCTCCACTTT.

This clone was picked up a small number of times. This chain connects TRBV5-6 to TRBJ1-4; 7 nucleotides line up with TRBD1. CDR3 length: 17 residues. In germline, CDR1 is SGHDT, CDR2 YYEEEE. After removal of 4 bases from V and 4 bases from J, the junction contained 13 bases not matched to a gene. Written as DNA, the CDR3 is TGTGCCAGCAGCCGAGGGACAGCCGCCTCTATTAATGAAAAACTGTTTTTT. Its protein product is CASSRGTAASINEKLFF.

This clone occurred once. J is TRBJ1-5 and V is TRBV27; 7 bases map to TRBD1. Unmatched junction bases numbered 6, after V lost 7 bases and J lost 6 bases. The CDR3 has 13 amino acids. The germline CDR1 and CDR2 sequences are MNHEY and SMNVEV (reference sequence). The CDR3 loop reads CASTQGGGQPQHF. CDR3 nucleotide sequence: TGTGCCAGCACCCAGGGGGGAGGTCAGCCCCAGCATTTT.

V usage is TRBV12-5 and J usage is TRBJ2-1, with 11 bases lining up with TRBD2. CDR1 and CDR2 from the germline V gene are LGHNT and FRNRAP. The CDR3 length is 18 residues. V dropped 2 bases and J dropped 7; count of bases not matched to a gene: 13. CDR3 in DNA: TGTGCTAGTGGTTTGACAGACCCGGGACTAGCGGTCACGAATGAGCAGTTCTTC. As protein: CASGLTDPGLAVTNEQFF.

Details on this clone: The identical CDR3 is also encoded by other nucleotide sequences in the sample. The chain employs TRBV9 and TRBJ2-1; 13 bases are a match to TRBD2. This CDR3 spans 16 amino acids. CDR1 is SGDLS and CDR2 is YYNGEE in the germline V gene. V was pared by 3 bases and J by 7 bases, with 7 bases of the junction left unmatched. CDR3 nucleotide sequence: TGTGCCAGCAGCGGAGGGACTAGCGGGATTGGGAATGAGCAGTTCTTC. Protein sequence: CASSGGTSGIGNEQFF.

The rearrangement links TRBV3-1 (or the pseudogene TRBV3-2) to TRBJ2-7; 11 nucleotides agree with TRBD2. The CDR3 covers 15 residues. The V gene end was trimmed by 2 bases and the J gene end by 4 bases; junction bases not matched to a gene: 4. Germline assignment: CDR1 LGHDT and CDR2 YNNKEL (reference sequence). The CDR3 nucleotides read TGTGCCAGCAGCCAAAGACTAGCGGGGCTTTACGAGCAGTACTTC. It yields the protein CASSQRLAGLYEQYF.

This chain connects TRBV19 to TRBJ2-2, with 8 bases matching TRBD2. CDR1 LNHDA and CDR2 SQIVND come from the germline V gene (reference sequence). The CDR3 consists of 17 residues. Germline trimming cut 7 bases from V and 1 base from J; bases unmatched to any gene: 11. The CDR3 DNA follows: TGTGCCAGTACCCAAACGGGGGGGCAGGGGAACACCGGGGAGCTGTTTTTT. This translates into CASTQTGGQGNTGELFF.